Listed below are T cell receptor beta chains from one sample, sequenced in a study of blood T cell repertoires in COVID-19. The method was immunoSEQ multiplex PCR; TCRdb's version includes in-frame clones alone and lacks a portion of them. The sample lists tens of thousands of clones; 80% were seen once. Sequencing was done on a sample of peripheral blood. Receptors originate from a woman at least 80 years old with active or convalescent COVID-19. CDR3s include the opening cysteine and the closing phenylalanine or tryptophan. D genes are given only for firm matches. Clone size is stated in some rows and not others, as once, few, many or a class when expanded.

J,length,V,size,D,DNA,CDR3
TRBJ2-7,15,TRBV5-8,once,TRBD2,TGTGCCAGCAGCTGGGGGCTAGCGGGATCCTACGAGCAGTACTTC,CASSWGLAGSYEQYF
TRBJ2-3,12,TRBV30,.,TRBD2,TGTGCCTGGAGTCGCGGGAGCCATACGCAGTATTTT,CAWSRGSHTQYF
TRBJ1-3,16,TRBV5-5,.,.,TGTGCCAGCAGCTTGGACGGGAGTACGGCCGGAAACACCATATATTTT,CASSLDGSTAGNTIYF
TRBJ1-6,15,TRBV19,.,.,TGTGCCAGTACTTCCTCCGGGACATGGAATTCACCCCTCCACTTT,CASTSSGTWNSPLHF
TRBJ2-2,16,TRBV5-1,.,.,.,CASSFGGGASGRGAVF
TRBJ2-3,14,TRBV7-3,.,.,TGTGCCAGCAGCTTGGGCGGGCCTGCGGATACGCAGTATTTT,CASSLGGPADTQYF
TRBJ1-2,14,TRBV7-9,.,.,TGTGCCCAGGAGCAGCAAGGGGCTAACTATGGCTACACCTTC,CAQEQQGANYGYTF
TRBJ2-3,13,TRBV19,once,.,TGTGCCAGTAGTATTGGGAGGCGGGATACGCAGTATTTT,CASSIGRRDTQYF
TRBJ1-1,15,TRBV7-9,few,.,TGTGCCAGCAGTGACAGACGGCAGATGAACACTGAAGCTTTCTTT,CASSDRRQMNTEAFF
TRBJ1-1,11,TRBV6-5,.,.,TGTGCCACCCGACAGAACACTGAAGCTTTCTTT,CATRQNTEAFF
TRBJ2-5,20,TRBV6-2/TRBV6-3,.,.,TGTGCCAGCAGTTACTCGACCCGACAGAACCAGTGGCGCGAAAGGGAGACCCAGTACTTC,CASSYSTRQNQWRERETQYF
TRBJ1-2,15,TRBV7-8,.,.,TGTGCCAGCAGCCTAAATATCGGGGTTGACTATGGCTACACCTTC,CASSLNIGVDYGYTF
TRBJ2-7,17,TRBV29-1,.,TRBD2,TGCAGCGTTGTGTCCCCAGGGTTTGCGGGAGGCTCCTACGAGCAGTACTTC,CSVVSPGFAGGSYEQYF
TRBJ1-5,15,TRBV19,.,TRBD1,TGTGCCAGTAGTATCGTGACAGGGGCGGATCAGCCCCAGCATTTT,CASSIVTGADQPQHF
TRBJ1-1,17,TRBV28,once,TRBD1,TGTGCCAGCAGCATGAACAGGGGGCGTTTGGGGAACACTGAAGCTTTCTTT,CASSMNRGRLGNTEAFF
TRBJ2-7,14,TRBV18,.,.,TGTGCCAGCTCACCACTAGGGAGTGGGCACGAGCAGTACTTC,CASSPLGSGHEQYF
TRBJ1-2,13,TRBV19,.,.,TGTGCCAGTAGTATGAAGACTCCGTATGGCTACACCTTC,CASSMKTPYGYTF
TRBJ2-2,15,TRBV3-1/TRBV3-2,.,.,TGTGCCAGCGGGGCCCCCAACAATCCCACCGGGGAGCTGTTTTTT,CASGAPNNPTGELFF
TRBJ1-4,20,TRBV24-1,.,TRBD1,TGTGCCACCAGTGATTCCGGACAGGGGCCTCTGGGGACGACTAATGAAAAACTGTTTTTT,CATSDSGQGPLGTTNEKLFF
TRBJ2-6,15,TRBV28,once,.,TGTGCCAGCAGTTTTCGGGGTAATGGGGCCAACGTCCTGACTTTC,CASSFRGNGANVLTF
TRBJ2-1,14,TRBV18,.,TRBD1,TGTGCCAGCTCACCTGGGACAGGGCGGGATGAGCAGTTCTTC,CASSPGTGRDEQFF
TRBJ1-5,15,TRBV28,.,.,TGTGCCAGCACGAGTGGTGGGGCCAGACATCAGCCCCAGCATTTT,CASTSGGARHQPQHF
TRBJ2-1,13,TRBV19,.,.,TGTGCCAGTAGTATAGATTTGGCAAGCGGGCAGTTCTTC,CASSIDLASGQFF
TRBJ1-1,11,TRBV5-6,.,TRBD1,TGTGCCAGCAGCTTTCGAGGGACAGTGGTCTTT,CASSFRGTVVF
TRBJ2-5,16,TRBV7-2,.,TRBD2,TGTGCCAGCAGCCCTCAAGGGGCGGGGGGGAAAGAGACCCAGTACTTC,CASSPQGAGGKETQYF
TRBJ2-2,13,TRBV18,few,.,TGTGCCAGCTCACCGAGAGTCACCGGGGAGCTGTTTTTT,CASSPRVTGELFF